These T cell receptor beta chains were read from a single sample in a study of blood T cell repertoires in COVID-19. The protocol was immunoSEQ multiplex PCR, while the TCRdb copy is restricted to in-frame clones and leaves out a portion. The top ten clones hold approximately 4% of a sample with some 290,000 clones, around 86% of them seen once. The sequenced sample was peripheral blood. These receptor sequences come from a man younger than 30 with active or convalescent COVID-19. Each CDR3 is given with its conserved first and last residue. D genes are given only for firm matches. Where a row states a size, it is once, few, many or the class of an expanded clone; other rows omit it.

V gene	clone size	J gene	D gene	CDR3 DNA	CDR3 protein
TRBV29-1	-	TRBJ1-2	TRBD1	TGCAGAGCCGGGACAGTGGACGGCTACACCTTC	CRAGTVDGYTF
TRBV6-5	-	TRBJ1-1	TRBD1	TGTGCCAGCAGTCGACAGGGGGCCGGGGACACTGAAGCTTTCTTT	CASSRQGAGDTEAFF
TRBV30	-	TRBJ1-2	TRBD1	TGTGCCTGGGAACAGGGGGCGGGAGGCTACACCTTC	CAWEQGAGGYTF
TRBV11-3	-	TRBJ1-2	TRBD1	TGTGCCAGCAGCAATACCGGGACAGGGTATGGCTACACCTTC	CASSNTGTGYGYTF
TRBV5-4	few	TRBJ2-7	TRBD1	TGTGCCAGCAGCTTAGGACAGGGGGACGAGCAGTACTTC	CASSLGQGDEQYF
TRBV29-1	-	TRBJ1-1	-	TGCAGCGTTGAAGTGGGGGGGGCTTTCTTT	CSVEVGGAFF
TRBV28	-	TRBJ1-4	-	TGTGCCAGCACCCCTAGAAGTGAAAAACTGTTTTTT	CASTPRSEKLFF
TRBV5-1	-	TRBJ1-1	TRBD1	TGCGCCAGCACCTACCAGTCGTCGGGAGGGGACAGGGACGAGGGTGAAGCTTTCTTT	CASTYQSSGGDRDEGEAFF
TRBV7-9	-	TRBJ1-1	TRBD1	TGTGCCAGCAGCCAACGACAGGGGGATACTGAAGCTTTCTTT	CASSQRQGDTEAFF
TRBV7-9	few	TRBJ2-1	-	TGTGCCAGCAGCTTAGTTAGGTCAGGGCCTGAGCAGTTCTTC	CASSLVRSGPEQFF
TRBV7-9	-	TRBJ1-6	TRBD1	TGTGCCAGCAGCCCAAGTGGGACAGGAGATTCACCCCTCCACTTT	CASSPSGTGDSPLHF
TRBV27	-	TRBJ2-1	TRBD1	TGTGCCAGCAGTCGGGACAGGGTAGGAAATGAGCAGTTCTTC	CASSRDRVGNEQFF
TRBV11-2	-	TRBJ2-1	TRBD1	TGTGCCAGCAGCTCACCCGGGACAGGGGTCCACAATGAGCAGTTCTTC	CASSSPGTGVHNEQFF
TRBV30	-	TRBJ2-3	-	TGTGCCTGGAGAAGTAAGAACTGGTCCACAGATACGCAGTATTTT	CAWRSKNWSTDTQYF
TRBV11-2	-	TRBJ2-3	TRBD2	TGTGCCAGCAGCTTAGATCGAGTAACGGGAGGGGATACGCAGTATTTT	CASSLDRVTGGDTQYF
TRBV5-1	-	TRBJ2-5	-	TGCGCCAGCAGCTTGGGACAAGCTAAAGAGACCCAGTACTTC	CASSLGQAKETQYF
TRBV29-1	-	TRBJ2-7	TRBD1	TGCAGCGCCGCACCGGGACAGGGATACGAGCAGTACTTC	CSAAPGQGYEQYF
TRBV9	once	TRBJ2-7	-	TGTGCCAGCAGCCCCCGGCAGGCGAGCTCCTACGAGCAGTACTTC	CASSPRQASSYEQYF
TRBV18	once	TRBJ2-1	-	TGTGCCAGCTCACCGGCCAGCTCCTACAATGAGCAGTTCTTC	CASSPASSYNEQFF
TRBV10-3	few	TRBJ1-3	-	TGTGCCATCCTTGGGCCCGGCGGAAACACCATATATTTT	CAILGPGGNTIYF
TRBV19	-	TRBJ2-1	TRBD2	TGTGCCGCATCACGGGGGGGTTACAATGAGCAGTTCTTC	CAASRGGYNEQFF
TRBV7-2	-	TRBJ2-3	-	TGTGCCAGCAGCTTAGCGCCCAATAGCGCCGGCACAGATACGCAGTATTTT	CASSLAPNSAGTDTQYF
TRBV5-1	once	TRBJ1-3	-	TGCGCCAGCAGCTTGACCCGCGCAAGCCCTGGAAACACCATATATTTT	CASSLTRASPGNTIYF
TRBV6-4	-	TRBJ1-3	TRBD1	TGTGCCAGCAGTGAAACCGGACAGGGAAGGAGTGGAAACACCATATATTTT	CASSETGQGRSGNTIYF
TRBV28	-	TRBJ1-5	-	TGTGCCAGCAGTTTGGGGGGGAGGTATAATCAGCCCCAGCATTTT	CASSLGGRYNQPQHF
TRBV15	once	TRBJ2-1	TRBD1	TGTGCCACCAGCAGAGACCGGGACAGGGGTCCCCACAATGAGCAGTTCTTC	CATSRDRDRGPHNEQFF
TRBV19	-	TRBJ2-2	-	TGTGCCAGTAGTGTCGAGGGGGCGAACACCGGGGAGCTGTTTTTT	CASSVEGANTGELFF
TRBV5-1	-	TRBJ1-2	-	TGCGCCAGCAGCGTAAGTGGGGCAGGGAGGCCCTATGGCTACACCTTC	CASSVSGAGRPYGYTF
TRBV29-1	-	TRBJ1-4	-	TGCAGCGTTCATCTCGCGGCAGAACTGTTTTTT	CSVHLAAELFF
TRBV29-1	-	TRBJ2-1	-	TGCAGCGTTGGGGGGGACAGTTCAAACAATGAGCAGTTCTTC	CSVGGDSSNNEQFF
TRBV7-2	-	TRBJ2-5	-	TGTGCCAGCAGCTTAGGTTCTGTCCAAGAGACCCAGTACTTC	CASSLGSVQETQYF
TRBV27	once	TRBJ1-5	TRBD1	TGTGCCAGCAGTTTGGGGACAGGGGCTCAGCCCCAGCATTTT	CASSLGTGAQPQHF
TRBV27	few	TRBJ1-1	-	TGTGCCAGCAGTTTGGCAGGGGATATGAACACTGAAGCTTTCTTT	CASSLAGDMNTEAFF
TRBV5-4	-	TRBJ2-7	TRBD2	TGTGCCAGCAGCTTATCCGGCGGGGGGGCGACGCAGTACTTC	CASSLSGGGATQYF
TRBV5-1	-	TRBJ1-1	-	TGCGCCAGCGGAGGGCTGCGAGCTTTCTTT	CASGGLRAFF
TRBV5-1	-	TRBJ1-6	TRBD1	TGCGCCAGCAGCTACGGACAGGGGGGTTCACCCCTCCACTTT	CASSYGQGGSPLHF
TRBV6-6	once	TRBJ2-7	-	TGTGCCAGCAGCGCCAACAGGGGAGGCTCCTACGAGCAGTACTTC	CASSANRGGSYEQYF
TRBV7-9	-	TRBJ2-5	TRBD2	TGTGCCAGCAGCCCGGGCGGGGGGGCGGAGACCCAGTACTTC	CASSPGGGAETQYF
TRBV4-2	-	TRBJ2-1	-	TGTGCCAGCAGCCAAGAGACTGCCGACTCGAGCTCCTACAATGAGCAGTTCTTC	CASSQETADSSSYNEQFF
TRBV5-6	-	TRBJ1-5	-	TGTGCCAGCAGCTTGGGGCTGCAGCCCCAGCATTTT	CASSLGLQPQHF
TRBV4-1	-	TRBJ2-5	-	TGCGCCAGCGGCGGGGAGACCCAGTACTTC	CASGGETQYF
TRBV6-5	few	TRBJ1-1	-	TGTGCCAGCAGACCTAATGGGAACACTGAAGCTTTCTTT	CASRPNGNTEAFF
TRBV4-2	-	TRBJ2-7	-	TGTGCCAGCAGCCCAACACCCTGGGGGGAAGAGGGCTACGAGCAGTACTTC	CASSPTPWGEEGYEQYF